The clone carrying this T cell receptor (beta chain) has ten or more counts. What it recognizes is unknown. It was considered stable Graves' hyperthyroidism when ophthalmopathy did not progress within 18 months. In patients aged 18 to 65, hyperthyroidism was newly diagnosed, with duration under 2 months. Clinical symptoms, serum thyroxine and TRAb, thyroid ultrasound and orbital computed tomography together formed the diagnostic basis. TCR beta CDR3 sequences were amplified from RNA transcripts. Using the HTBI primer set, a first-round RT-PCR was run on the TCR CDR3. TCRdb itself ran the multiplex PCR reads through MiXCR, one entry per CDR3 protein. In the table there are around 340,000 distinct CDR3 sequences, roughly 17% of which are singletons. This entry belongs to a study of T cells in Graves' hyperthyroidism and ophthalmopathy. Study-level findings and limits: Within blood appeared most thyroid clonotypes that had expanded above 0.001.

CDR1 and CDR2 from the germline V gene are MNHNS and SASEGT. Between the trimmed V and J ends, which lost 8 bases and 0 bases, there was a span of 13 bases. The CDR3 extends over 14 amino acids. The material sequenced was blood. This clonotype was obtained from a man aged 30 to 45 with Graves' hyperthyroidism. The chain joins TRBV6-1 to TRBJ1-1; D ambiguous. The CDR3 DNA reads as TGTGCCAGCTTGCGACTGAGCATGAACACTGAAGCTTTCTTT. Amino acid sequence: CASLRLSMNTEAFF.